Shown below are 3 T cell receptor beta chains from a single sample sequenced in a study of blood T cells in healthy people across ages. Primers used in a second PCR of roughly 6 to 11 cycles were a sample-barcoded 5' primer and a J-beta primer mix. TCRdb itself ran the 5' RACE reads through MiXCR, one entry per CDR3 protein. The sample contains almost 1 million distinct CDR3 sequences, about 51% of which appear only once. The sequenced sample consisted of blood. These receptors originate from a woman aged 55-70 years in good health.

This sequence joins TRBV6-6 and TRBJ2-1, with 8 bases identical to TRBD2. Germline CDR1 and CDR2: MNHNY and SVGAGI (reference sequence). V shed 4 bases and J 6 bases; nucleotides not matched to a gene: 8. The CDR3 is 15 residues long. The CDR3 region has the DNA TGTGCCAGCAGTTCTTGGGGACTAGTTTCCAATGAGCAGTTCTTC. It codes for CASSSWGLVSNEQFF.

This chain links TRBV6-2 or TRBV6-3 with TRBJ2-3; TRBD2 is a possible D gene (5 bases). With 5 bases removed from V and 2 bases from J, the gap between germline ends came to 14 bases. The length of the CDR3 is 15 residues. Germline CDR1 and CDR2: MNHEY and SVGEGT. The CDR3 reads CASSKSPTTTDTQYF. The CDR3 nucleotides read TGTGCCAGCAGTAAATCTCCGACTACCACAGATACGCAGTATTTT.

The chain links TRBV4-3 to TRBJ2-3; D uncertain. V was cut by 1 base and J by 2 bases, with 13 bases left in between. Germline values: CDR1 LGHNA, CDR2 YSLEER. The CDR3 totals 16 residues. CDR3 in amino acids: CASSQGTRPSTDTQYF. Written as DNA, the CDR3 is TGCGCCAGCAGCCAAGGGACCAGGCCTTCCACAGATACGCAGTATTTT.